Reported below is one TCR beta chain. The ends lost 4 bases at V and 4 bases at J; junction bases unmatched: 6. This CDR3 spans 15 amino acids. From germline, CDR1 is MDHEN and CDR2 SYDVKM. This sample was taken from a study of cytomegalovirus exposure and HLA in healthy donors. PCR employed 60 Vbeta and 13 Jbeta primers. In the original processing: A follow-up analysis tallied 73 million or so unique TCR beta chains, 8.5 million to 14 million shared. Clones were read by immunoSEQ multiplex PCR, and TCRdb kept only the in-frame ones, dropping some. For V, J and clone size, that table is used; D and trimming come from the DNA. Of 250,000 to 350,000 clones in the sample, roughly 90% are singletons; the top ten hold about 4%.

The chain uses TRBV28 and TRBJ1-4, with 7 bases that match TRBD1. Sequencing was carried out using PBMCs. The receptor's source is a man in his forties or fifties in good health and CMV-seropositive. DNA for the CDR3: TGTGCCAGCAGTTGGGAGACAGGGATTAATGAAAAACTGTTTTTT. Its translation is CASSWETGINEKLFF.